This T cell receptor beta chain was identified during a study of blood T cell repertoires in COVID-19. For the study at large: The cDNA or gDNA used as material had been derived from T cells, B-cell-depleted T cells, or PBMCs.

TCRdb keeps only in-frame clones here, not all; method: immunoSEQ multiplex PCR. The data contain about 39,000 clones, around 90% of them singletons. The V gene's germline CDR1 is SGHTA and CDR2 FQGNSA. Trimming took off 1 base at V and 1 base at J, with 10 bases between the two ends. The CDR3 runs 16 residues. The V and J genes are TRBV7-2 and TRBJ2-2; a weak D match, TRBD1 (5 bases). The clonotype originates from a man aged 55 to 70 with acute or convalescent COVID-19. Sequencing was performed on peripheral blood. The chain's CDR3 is CASSLEGALNTGELFF. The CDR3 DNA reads TGTGCCAGCAGCTTAGAAGGGGCCTTGAACACCGGGGAGCTGTTTTTT.